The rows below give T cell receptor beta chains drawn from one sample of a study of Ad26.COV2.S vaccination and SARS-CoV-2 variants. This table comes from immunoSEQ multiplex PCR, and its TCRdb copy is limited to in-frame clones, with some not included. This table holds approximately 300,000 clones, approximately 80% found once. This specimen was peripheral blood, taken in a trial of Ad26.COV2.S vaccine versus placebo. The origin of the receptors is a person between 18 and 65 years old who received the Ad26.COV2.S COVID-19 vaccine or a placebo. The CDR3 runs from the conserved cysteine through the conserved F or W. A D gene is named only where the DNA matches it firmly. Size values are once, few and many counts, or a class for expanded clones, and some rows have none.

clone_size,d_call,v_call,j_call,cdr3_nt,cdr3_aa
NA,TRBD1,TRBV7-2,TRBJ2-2,TGTGCCAGCAGCGCACGACAGGGGCACACCGGGGAGCTGTTTTTT,CASSARQGHTGELFF
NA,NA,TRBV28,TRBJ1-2,TGTGCCAGCAGTATCACAGGGAACGGCTACACCTTC,CASSITGNGYTF
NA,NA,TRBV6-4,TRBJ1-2,TGTGCCAGCAGTGACACGAGTGTAGGGGGCTACACCTTC,CASSDTSVGGYTF
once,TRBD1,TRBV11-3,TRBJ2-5,TGTGCCAGCAGCTTAGGAGGGACAGGGAAACAAGAGACCCAGTACTTC,CASSLGGTGKQETQYF
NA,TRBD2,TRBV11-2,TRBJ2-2,TGTGCCAGCAGCCTACGGCGGGGGGCAACCGGGGAGCTGTTTTTT,CASSLRRGATGELFF
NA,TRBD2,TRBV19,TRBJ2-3,TGTGCCAGTAGTAAGGGCGGGGGGGCCACAGATACGCAGTATTTT,CASSKGGGATDTQYF
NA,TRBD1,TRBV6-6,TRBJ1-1,TGTGCCAGCAGTTCGACAGGGCAAGCGACTGAAGCTTTCTTT,CASSSTGQATEAFF
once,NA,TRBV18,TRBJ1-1,TGTGCCAGCTCACCGAGGCAGATGAACACTGAAGCTTTCTTT,CASSPRQMNTEAFF
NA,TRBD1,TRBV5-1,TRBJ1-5,TGCGCCAGCAGCAAGGACAGGGGGCGCAATCAGCCCCAGCATTTT,CASSKDRGRNQPQHF
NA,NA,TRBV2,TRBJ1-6,TGTGCCAGCAGCGCCTATAATTCACCCCTCCACTTT,CASSAYNSPLHF
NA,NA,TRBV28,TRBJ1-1,TGTGCCAGCAGTTCTCCGGGGGACACTGAAGCTTTCTTT,CASSSPGDTEAFF
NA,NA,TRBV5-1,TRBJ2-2,TGCGCCAGCAGCTTGGAGTCAGGGACGAACACCGGGGAGCTGTTTTTT,CASSLESGTNTGELFF
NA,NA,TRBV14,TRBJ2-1,TGTGCCAGCAGCCAAGTCCGGATCGGGGGCCTTTATTCTGGGTACAATGAGCAGTTCTTC,CASSQVRIGGLYSGYNEQFF
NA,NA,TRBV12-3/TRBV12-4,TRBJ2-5,TGTGCCAGCAGTTTTGGAGAGACCCAGTACTTC,CASSFGETQYF
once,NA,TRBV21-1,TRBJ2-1,TGTGCCAGCAGCAAAGCCTTAGCGGGGGGGTTAGAGCAGTTCTTC,CASSKALAGGLEQFF